These 30 T cell receptor beta chains share one sample of origin, sequenced in a study of CD8+ T cells in alopecia areata. Treatment reported: oral pan-JAK inhibitor, 5-10 mg twice daily. Sequencing relied on a cDNA template that was reverse transcribed from extracted RNA. Profiled with immunoSEQ multiplex PCR; TCRdb holds only in-frame clones, not every one. The data contain over 150,000 clones, under 60% of them seen just once; the ten biggest clones take up roughly 12%. This material consisted of CD8+ T cells sorted from blood, taken at week 24, from a patient treated with tofacitinib. All receptors derive from a human donor with alopecia areata.

The chain combines TRBV30 with TRBJ2-7; maybe TRBD2 (6 bases). The CDR3 contains 13 residues. Germline V gives CDR1 GTSNPN, CDR2 SVGIG (reference sequence). The germline V and J ends were trimmed by 2 bases and 3 bases, with 11 bases remaining between them. CDR3 residues: CAWSWGEDYEQYF. CDR3 DNA: TGTGCCTGGAGTTGGGGGGAGGACTACGAGCAGTACTTC.

The chain couples TRBV10-2 to TRBJ2-3; 11 nucleotides line up with TRBD2. Germline V lookup: CDR1 WSHSY, CDR2 SAAADI. CDR3 size: 16 residues. The junction had 7 bases not matched to a gene; V was cut back by 6 bases and J by 2 bases. The CDR3 sequence is CASSEQLAGATDTQYF. As DNA, the CDR3 is TGCGCCAGCAGCGAACAACTAGCGGGGGCCACAGATACGCAGTATTTT.

This chain connects TRBV14 to TRBJ1-2; no clear D gene. CDR1 and CDR2 (germline): SGHDN, FVKESK. V gave up 4 bases and J gave up 4 bases, with 10 bases separating them. The CDR3 sequence is 13 residues long. The chain's CDR3 is CASSLGAPYGYTF. Written as DNA, the CDR3 is TGTGCCAGCAGCCTCGGAGCCCCCTATGGCTACACCTTC.

The chain links TRBV4-2 to TRBJ1-1, with D uncertain. This CDR3 region has 12 residues. Germline loops: CDR1 LGHNA, CDR2 YNFKEQ. The ends were cut back, 4 bases at V and 1 base at J, with 4 bases in the middle. The CDR3 nucleotides read TGTGCCAGCAGCCTAGGGAACACTGAAGCTTTCTTT. It translates to CASSLGNTEAFF.

The V gene is TRBV20-1, the J gene TRBJ2-5; no reliable D call. From germline, CDR1 is DFQATT and CDR2 SNEGSKA (reference sequence). V lost 2 bases and J 3 bases, leaving 4 bases between the germline ends. The CDR3 extends over 11 amino acids. CDR3 sequence reads: CSARQKETQYF. The DNA for the CDR3 is TGCAGTGCTAGACAAAAAGAGACCCAGTACTTC.

V is TRBV9 and J is TRBJ1-5; maybe TRBD1 (5 bases). This CDR3 has 12 residues. From germline, CDR1 is SGDLS and CDR2 YYNGEE. The V and J ends lost 7 bases and 5 bases respectively, with 10 bases between them. CDR3 sequence (DNA): TGTGCCAGCGGGGGGTGGGATCAGCCCCAGCATTTT. Residues: CASGGWDQPQHF.

The sample holds one count of this clone. Written as DNA, the CDR3 is TGTGCCTGGAATTCACAGGGGGCCGGTCAGCCCCAGCATTTT. Its protein is CAWNSQGAGQPQHF. The chain is built from TRBV30 and TRBJ1-5; TRBD1 matches 9 bases. CDR3 length: 14 residues. With V trimmed by 4 bases and J by 6 bases, 7 bases remained unmatched. From germline, CDR1 is GTSNPN and CDR2 SVGIG (reference sequence).

The chain uses TRBV27 and TRBJ2-7; D ambiguous. Germline values: CDR1 MNHEY, CDR2 SMNVEV (reference sequence). The ends were cut back, 0 bases at V and 5 bases at J, with 8 bases in the middle. This CDR3 has 13 amino acids. The CDR3 DNA is TGTGCCAGCAGTTTATCGCTAGTGAACGAGCAGTACTTC. Protein: CASSLSLVNEQYF.

This clone was seen more than once but under ten times. The chain combines TRBV27 with TRBJ2-3; 9 bases map to TRBD1. V lost 5 bases, J lost 2 bases, and 8 bases stayed unmatched. In germline, CDR1 is MNHEY, CDR2 SMNVEV (reference sequence). The CDR3 has 16 residues. CDR3 bases: TGTGCCAGCAGTCCCCTCGGACAGGGGCACACAGATACGCAGTATTTT. Translating it yields CASSPLGQGHTDTQYF.

Details on this clone: At the DNA level, this CDR3 is encoded by other sequences in the same sample as well. V and J are TRBV4-1 and TRBJ2-7; D unresolved. The CDR3 has 14 residues. Germline-derived CDR1 and CDR2 are MGHRA and YSYEKL. V was clipped by 3 bases and J by 3 bases, with 12 bases between them. CDR3 bases: TGCGCCAGCAGCCACGGCGGTGGAAGCTACGAGCAGTACTTC. Translating it yields CASSHGGGSYEQYF.

The chain combines TRBV13 with TRBJ2-3, with a tentative D call TRBD2 (6 bases). This CDR3 comprises 13 residues. The germline gives CDR1 PRHDT, CDR2 FYEKMQ (reference sequence). Trimming left V 4 bases short and J 4 bases short, with 9 bases between. The chain's CDR3 is CASSSRLADTQYF. For the CDR3, the DNA is TGTGCCAGCAGCTCCCGACTAGCAGATACGCAGTATTTT.

The gene calls are TRBV2 and TRBJ2-3, with 8 nucleotides matching TRBD2. Germline V CDR1 and CDR2: SNHLY, FYNNEI. Trimming cost V 6 bases and J 2 bases; bases outside gene matches: 7. CDR3 length: 15 amino acids. The CDR3 nucleotides are TGTGCCAGCAGGACCGGTAGCGGGGTCACAGATACGCAGTATTTT. It yields the protein CASRTGSGVTDTQYF. Based on the CDR3 plus reference TRBV2 and TRBJ2-3, the full variable domain is EPEVTQTPSHQVTQMGQEVILRCVPISNHLYFYWYRQILGQKVEFLVSFYNNEISEKSEIFDDQFSVERPDGSNFTLKIRSTKLEDSAMYFCASRTGSGVTDTQYFGPGTRLTVL.

The chain is built from TRBV13 and TRBJ2-1; possibly TRBD2 for D (5 bases). The V gene's germline CDR1 is PRHDT and CDR2 FYEKMQ (reference sequence). V gave up 4 bases and J gave up 9 bases, with 10 bases separating them. There are 12 residues in the CDR3. The chain's CDR3 is CASSSSRGEQFF. DNA for the CDR3: TGTGCCAGCAGCTCCAGCCGGGGTGAGCAGTTCTTC.

The CDR3 nucleotides read TGCAGCGTCATCCGAGGCCCCGACACTGAAGCTTTCTTT. Protein sequence: CSVIRGPDTEAFF. The rearrangement links TRBV29-1 to TRBJ1-1; no reliable D call. V lost 6 bases, J lost 3 bases, and 14 bases lay in between. CDR1 is SQVTM, CDR2 ANQGSEA, per germline. This CDR3 has 13 amino acids.

The sample holds a few counts of this clone. The rearrangement links TRBV25-1 to TRBJ2-7; D gene ambiguous. V lost 8 bases to trimming and J lost 1 base, with 6 bases between them. The germline gives CDR1 MGHDK, CDR2 SYGVNS. The CDR3 extends over 11 amino acids. CDR3 protein: CASQVSYEQYF. The CDR3 DNA reads as TGTGCCAGCCAGGTATCCTACGAGCAGTACTTC.

This sequence joins TRBV19 and TRBJ2-1; no clear D gene. The V end lost 1 base, the J end lost 4 bases, and 5 bases lay between the germline ends. The germline CDR1 and CDR2 sequences are LNHDA and SQIVND (reference sequence). This CDR3 has 13 amino acids. CDR3 protein: CASSIAGYNEQFF. The CDR3 DNA follows: TGTGCCAGTAGTATAGCGGGTTACAATGAGCAGTTCTTC.

The chain joins TRBV10-2 to TRBJ2-3; D uncertain. The CDR3 is made up of 15 amino acids. Trimming shortened V by 4 bases and J by 7 bases, and 18 bases separated the two germline ends. Germline V gives CDR1 WSHSY, CDR2 SAAADI. In DNA, the CDR3 is TGCGCCAGCAGTGCGGTGGGGATTGCTTATTATACGCAGTATTTT. This gives the protein CASSAVGIAYYTQYF.

The chain combines TRBV29-1 with TRBJ2-1; 7 bases align to TRBD1. CDR3 length: 15 amino acids. Trimming at V came to 7 bases and at J to 5 bases, leaving 14 bases not matched to a gene. Per germline, CDR1 SQVTM and CDR2 ANQGSEA. DNA of the CDR3: TGCAGCGCCGACGGGACAGTTTCTATCAACAATGAGCAGTTCTTC. Protein: CSADGTVSINNEQFF.

The chain combines TRBV2 with TRBJ1-2, with a weak D call TRBD1 (5 bases). The CDR3 consists of 15 residues. V dropped 8 bases and J dropped 2 bases, with 18 bases sitting between them. Germline values: CDR1 SNHLY, CDR2 FYNNEI. DNA for the CDR3: TGTGCCAGCCCAGGGAGGGTACTAAGGAACTATGGCTACACCTTC. Its translation: CASPGRVLRNYGYTF.

The chain carries TRBV29-1 and TRBJ2-7, with TRBD1 as a possible D gene (6 bases). In germline, CDR1 is SQVTM, CDR2 ANQGSEA. Trimming removed 3 bases from V and 4 bases from J, with 13 bases in between. This CDR3 has 13 residues. The CDR3 reads CSVDRGEGYEQYF. The CDR3 nucleotides are TGCAGCGTTGACAGGGGAGAGGGTTACGAGCAGTACTTC.

The chain employs TRBV2 and TRBJ2-1, with no clear D. V dropped 6 bases and J dropped 5 bases, with 8 bases sitting between them. CDR3 length equals 12 residues. CDR1 is SNHLY, CDR2 FYNNEI, per germline. The CDR3 sequence is CASSLMNNEQFF. CDR3 DNA: TGTGCCAGCAGCCTTATGAACAATGAGCAGTTCTTC.

This sequence joins TRBV27 and TRBJ2-3, with TRBD1 matching 9 bases. This CDR3 spans 15 amino acids. V lost 6 bases, J lost 2 bases, and 6 bases stayed unmatched. Germline V gene sequence: CDR1 MNHEY, CDR2 SMNVEV (reference sequence). CDR3 DNA sequence: TGTGCCAGCAGGCGCCGGGACAGGGTCACAGATACGCAGTATTTT. Translating it yields CASRRRDRVTDTQYF.

The chain is built from TRBV5-6 and TRBJ1-6; D gene uncertain. Trimming left V 2 bases short and J 14 bases short, with 17 bases between. Germline V CDR1 and CDR2: SGHDT, YYEEEE. The CDR3 totals 14 residues. CDR3 sequence: CASSLGIGSMALHF. CDR3 DNA: TGTGCCAGCAGCTTAGGAATCGGGAGTATGGCCCTCCACTTT. Supplemented by reference TRBV5-6 and TRBJ1-6, the full variable domain reads DAGVTQSPTHLIKTRGQQVTLRCSPKSGHDTVSWYQQALGQGPQFIFQYYEEEERQRGNFPDRFSGHQFPNYSSELNVNALLLGDSALYLCASSLGIGSMALHFGNGTRLTVT.

The chain employs TRBV27 and TRBJ2-1; D is uncertain. This CDR3 has 13 amino acids. Germline V gene data show CDR1 as MNHEY and CDR2 as SMNVEV (reference sequence). V shed 5 bases and J shed 8 bases, with 13 bases lying between them. The CDR3 nucleotides are TGTGCCAGCAGTCTTCATCGAATCGATGAGCAGTTCTTC. It translates to CASSLHRIDEQFF.

Of note for this clone: Germline is not matched at one junction end, which may reflect a read error. This chain uses TRBV5-6 with TRBJ1-2; TRBD1 is a possible D gene (6 bases). CDR1 is SGHDT and CDR2 is YYEEEE in the germline V gene. The CDR3 has 17 amino acids. CDR3 bases: TGTGCCAGCAGCTTGGCCTTCTCCATACAGGGCAACTATGGCTACGCCTTC. This sequence encodes CASSLAFSIQGNYGYAF.

The chain uses TRBV15 and TRBJ2-3; TRBD2 aligns across 8 bases. The CDR3 spans 16 residues. V gave up 0 bases and J gave up 6 bases; unmatched junction bases: 8. Per the germline V gene, CDR1 is LNHNV and CDR2 is YYDKDF (reference sequence). As DNA, the CDR3 is TGTGCCACCAGCAGAGAAGCGGGGGCCGGGAGGGATACGCAGTATTTT. It yields the protein CATSREAGAGRDTQYF.

The chain combines TRBV6-5 with TRBJ2-7, with 8 bases matching TRBD1. After removal of 5 bases from V and 4 bases from J, the junction contained 7 bases not matched to a gene. The CDR3 has 14 residues. Germline values: CDR1 MNHEY, CDR2 SVGAGI. CDR3 sequence reads: CASSHRQGPYEQYF. CDR3 in DNA: TGTGCCAGCAGTCATCGACAGGGGCCGTACGAGCAGTACTTC.

J is TRBJ2-1 and V is TRBV30, with a possible D match to TRBD1 (5 bases). CDR1 GTSNPN and CDR2 SVGIG come from the germline V gene (reference sequence). The CDR3 spans 12 residues. Trimming removed 7 bases from V and 6 bases from J, with 13 bases in between. CDR3 bases: TGTGCCTCTGAGCCAACAGGCAATGAGCAGTTCTTC. It is translated as CASEPTGNEQFF.

V gene TRBV7-2 combines with J gene TRBJ2-1; TRBD2 matches 12 bases. The CDR3 runs 18 residues. Germline V gene data show CDR1 as SGHTA and CDR2 as FQGNSA. V shed 2 bases and J 6 bases; nucleotides not matched to a gene: 11. In DNA, the CDR3 is TGTGCCAGCAGCTTAAGGGGATCACTAGCGGGGGGTTTCAATGAGCAGTTCTTC. Translation gives CASSLRGSLAGGFNEQFF. The variable domain in full, completed from reference TRBV7-2 and TRBJ2-1, reads GAGVSQSPSNKVTEKGKDVELRCDPISGHTALYWYRQSLGQGLEFLIYFQGNSAPDKSGLPSDRFSAERTGGSVSTLTIQRTQQEDSAVYLCASSLRGSLAGGFNEQFFGPGTRLTVL.

The rearrangement links TRBV30 to TRBJ2-5, with no clear D. V lost 1 base and J lost 2, with 5 bases in between. The germline CDR1 and CDR2 sequences are GTSNPN and SVGIG (reference sequence). This CDR3 region has 12 residues. CDR3 sequence reads: CAWSAGQETQYF. DNA for the CDR3: TGTGCCTGGAGTGCTGGACAAGAGACCCAGTACTTC.